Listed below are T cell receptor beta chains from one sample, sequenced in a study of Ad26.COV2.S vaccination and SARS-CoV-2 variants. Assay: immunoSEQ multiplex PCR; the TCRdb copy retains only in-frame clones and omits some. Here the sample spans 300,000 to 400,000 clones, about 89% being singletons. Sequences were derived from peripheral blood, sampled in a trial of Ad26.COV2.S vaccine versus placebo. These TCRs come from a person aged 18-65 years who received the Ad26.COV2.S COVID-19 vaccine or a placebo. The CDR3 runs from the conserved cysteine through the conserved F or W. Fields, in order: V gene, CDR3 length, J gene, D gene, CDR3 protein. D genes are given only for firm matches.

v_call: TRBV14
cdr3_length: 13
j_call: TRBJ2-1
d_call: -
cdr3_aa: CASSLESWNEQFF

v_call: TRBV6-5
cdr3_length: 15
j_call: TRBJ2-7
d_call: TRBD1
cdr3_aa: CASSSTRTGAYEQYF

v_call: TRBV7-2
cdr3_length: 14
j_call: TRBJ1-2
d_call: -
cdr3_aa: CASSSLMQTGGYTF

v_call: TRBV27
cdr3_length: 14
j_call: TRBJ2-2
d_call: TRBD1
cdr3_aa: CASSFRGQLGELFF

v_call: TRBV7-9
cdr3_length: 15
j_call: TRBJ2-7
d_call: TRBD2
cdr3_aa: CASSLFGGSHHEQYF

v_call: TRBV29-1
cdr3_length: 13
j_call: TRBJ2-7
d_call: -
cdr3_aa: CSVRIPDTYEQYF

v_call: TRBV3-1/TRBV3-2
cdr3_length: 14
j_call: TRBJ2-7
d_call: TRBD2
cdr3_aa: CASSPGGGAYEQYF

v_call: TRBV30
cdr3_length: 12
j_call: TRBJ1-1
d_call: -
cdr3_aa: CAWGSRGTEAFF

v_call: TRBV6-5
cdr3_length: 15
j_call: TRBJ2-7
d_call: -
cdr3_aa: CASSYSSGLSYEQYF

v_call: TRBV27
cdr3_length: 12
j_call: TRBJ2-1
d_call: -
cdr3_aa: CASSKTRDEQFF

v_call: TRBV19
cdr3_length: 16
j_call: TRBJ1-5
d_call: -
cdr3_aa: CASTNTPGGSNQPQHF

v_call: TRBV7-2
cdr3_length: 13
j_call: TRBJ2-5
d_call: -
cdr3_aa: CASTTPLEETQYF

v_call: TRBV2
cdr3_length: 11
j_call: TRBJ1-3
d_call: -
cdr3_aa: CASTAANTIYF

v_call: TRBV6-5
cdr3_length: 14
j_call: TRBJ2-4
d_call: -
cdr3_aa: CASKGSQVKNIQYF

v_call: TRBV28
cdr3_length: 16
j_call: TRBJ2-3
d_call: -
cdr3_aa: CASSRTPRTVTDTQYF

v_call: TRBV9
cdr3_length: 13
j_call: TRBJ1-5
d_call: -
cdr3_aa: CASSAFGNQPQHF

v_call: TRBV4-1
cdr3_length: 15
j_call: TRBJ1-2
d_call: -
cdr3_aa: CASSQDAGAVDGYTF

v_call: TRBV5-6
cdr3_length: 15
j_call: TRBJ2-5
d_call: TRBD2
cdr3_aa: CASSSSLAGVETQYF

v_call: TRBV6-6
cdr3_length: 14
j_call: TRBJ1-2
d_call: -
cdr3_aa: CASRTGLTLYGYTF

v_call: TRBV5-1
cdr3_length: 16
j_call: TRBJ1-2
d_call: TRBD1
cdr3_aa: CASSDASGTGTDGYTF

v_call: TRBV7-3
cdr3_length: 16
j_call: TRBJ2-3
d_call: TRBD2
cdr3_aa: CASSYSGGAGTDTQYF

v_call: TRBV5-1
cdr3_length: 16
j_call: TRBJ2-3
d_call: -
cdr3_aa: CASSLEWVTPTDTQYF

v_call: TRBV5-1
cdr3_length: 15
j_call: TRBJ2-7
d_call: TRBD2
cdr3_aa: CASRWTSGVLYEQYF

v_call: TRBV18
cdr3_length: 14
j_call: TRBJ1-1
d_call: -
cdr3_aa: CASSPGAANTEAFF

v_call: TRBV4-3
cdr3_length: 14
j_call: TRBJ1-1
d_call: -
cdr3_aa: CASSRDREDTEAFF

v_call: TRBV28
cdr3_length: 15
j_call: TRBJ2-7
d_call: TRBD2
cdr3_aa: CATKNPTGGIYEQYF

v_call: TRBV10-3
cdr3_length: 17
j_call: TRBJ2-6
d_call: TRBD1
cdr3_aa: CAIRPGQGVSGANVLTF

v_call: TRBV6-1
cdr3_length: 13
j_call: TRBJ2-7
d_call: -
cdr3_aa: CASSERQSYEQYF

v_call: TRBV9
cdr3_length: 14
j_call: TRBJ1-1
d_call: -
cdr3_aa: CASSVSMGATEAFF

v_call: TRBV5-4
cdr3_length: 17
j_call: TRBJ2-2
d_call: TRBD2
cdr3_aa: CASSSSTSGLRTGELFF

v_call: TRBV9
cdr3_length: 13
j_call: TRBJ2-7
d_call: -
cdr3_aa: CASSVAGAGEQYF

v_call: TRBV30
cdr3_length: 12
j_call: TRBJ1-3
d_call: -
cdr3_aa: CAWSESGNTIYF

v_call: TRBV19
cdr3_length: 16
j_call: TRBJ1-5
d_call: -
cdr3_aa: CASTTRVPYSNQPQHF

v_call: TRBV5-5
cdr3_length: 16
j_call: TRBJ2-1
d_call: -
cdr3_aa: CASSFQGSRDHNEQFF

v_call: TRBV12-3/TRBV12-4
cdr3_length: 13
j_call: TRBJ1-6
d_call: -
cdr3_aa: CASSPQVNSPLHF

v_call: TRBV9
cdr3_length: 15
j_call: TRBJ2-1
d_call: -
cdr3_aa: CASSVGLRPVNEQFF

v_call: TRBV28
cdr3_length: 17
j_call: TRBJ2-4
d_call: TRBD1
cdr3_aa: CASSSPGGGGAKNIQYF

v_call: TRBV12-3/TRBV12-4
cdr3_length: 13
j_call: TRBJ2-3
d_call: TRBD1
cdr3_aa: CASKGTGGNTQYF

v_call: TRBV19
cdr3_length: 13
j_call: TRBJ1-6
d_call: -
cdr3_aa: CASSPNRDSPLHF

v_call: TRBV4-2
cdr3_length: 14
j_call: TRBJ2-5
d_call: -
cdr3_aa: CASSQDPGQETQYF

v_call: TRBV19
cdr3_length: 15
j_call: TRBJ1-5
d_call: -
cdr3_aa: CASSKGHQSNQPQHF

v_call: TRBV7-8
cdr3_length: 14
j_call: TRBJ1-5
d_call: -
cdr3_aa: CASSLSNGNQPQHF

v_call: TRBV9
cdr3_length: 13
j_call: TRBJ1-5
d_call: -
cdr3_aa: CASSGTPAQPQHF

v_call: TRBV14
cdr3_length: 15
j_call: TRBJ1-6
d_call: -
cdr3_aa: CASSQGQMYNSPLHF

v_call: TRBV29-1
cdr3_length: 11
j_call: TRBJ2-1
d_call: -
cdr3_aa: CSVAHVNEQFF

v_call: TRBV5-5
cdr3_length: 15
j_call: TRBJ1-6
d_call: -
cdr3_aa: CASSANWWQDSPLHF

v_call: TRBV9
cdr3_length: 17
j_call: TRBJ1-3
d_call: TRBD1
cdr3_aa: CASSSLSSTGYGNTIYF

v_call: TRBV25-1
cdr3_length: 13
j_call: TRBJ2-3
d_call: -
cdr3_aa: CASGRPNEDTQYF

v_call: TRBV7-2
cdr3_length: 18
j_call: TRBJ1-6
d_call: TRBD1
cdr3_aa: CASSLGLIGDRDNSPLHF

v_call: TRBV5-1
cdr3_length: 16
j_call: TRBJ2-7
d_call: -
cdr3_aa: CASSLAFGGSSYEQYF

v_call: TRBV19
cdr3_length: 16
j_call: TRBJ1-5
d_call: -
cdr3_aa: CASSNYHREGNQPQHF